The next 23 T cell receptor beta chains were all read from a single sample in a study of shared clonotypes between healthy human individuals. Produced via immunoSEQ multiplex PCR; TCRdb's table is partial and in-frame only. Among under 750,000 clones, roughly 72% were seen once, and the ten largest hold approximately 2%. The specimen was memory CD4+ T cells sorted from blood. Sample subset: CD45RA-negative fraction. These TCRs come from a woman younger than 45 in good health.

The V and J genes are TRBV5-5 and TRBJ1-5; D unresolved. With 0 bases removed from V and 5 bases from J, the gap between germline ends came to 12 bases. Germline CDR1 reads SGHKS; CDR2 reads YYEKEE (reference sequence). This CDR3 has 15 residues. The CDR3 loop reads CASSLGPWTHQPQHF. The CDR3 DNA reads TGTGCCAGCAGCTTGGGGCCTTGGACCCATCAGCCCCAGCATTTT.

The rearrangement uses TRBV30 and TRBJ1-5; D unclear. Trimming took off 1 base at V and 5 bases at J, with 9 bases between the two ends. Per germline, CDR1 GTSNPN and CDR2 SVGIG (reference sequence). The length of the CDR3 is 13 residues. The CDR3 loop reads CAWSDGRDQPQHF. CDR3 in DNA: TGTGCCTGGAGTGATGGCCGAGATCAGCCCCAGCATTTT.

J is TRBJ2-5 and V is TRBV29-1, with a weak D call TRBD2 (6 bases). V was trimmed by 7 bases and J by 5 bases, leaving 14 bases between them. Looked up from germline, CDR1 is SQVTM and CDR2 is ANQGSEA. This CDR3 comprises 12 residues. The CDR3 DNA reads as TGCAGCGCCGGGGGACGCGTGGAGACCCAGTACTTC. This codes for CSAGGRVETQYF.

The J gene is TRBJ1-1, the V gene TRBV4-1; possible D gene TRBD1, 6 bases. With 1 base removed from V and 1 base from J, the gap between germline ends came to 13 bases. Germline V gene data show CDR1 as MGHRA and CDR2 as YSYEKL. The CDR3 is made up of 16 amino acids. This CDR3 reads CASSQVQRQENTEAFF. In DNA form, the CDR3 reads TGCGCCAGCAGCCAAGTTCAGCGACAGGAGAACACTGAAGCTTTCTTT.

This clone was seen just once. The J gene is TRBJ2-3, the V gene TRBV18, with 10 bases identical to TRBD2. The CDR3 has 18 amino acids. The germline V gene encodes CDR1 KGHSH and CDR2 LQKENI. Trimming cost V 6 bases and J 0 bases; bases outside gene matches: 12. The CDR3, as DNA: TGTGCCAGCTCGAAATCTAGCGGGAGTACGGCTAGCACAGATACGCAGTATTTT. Translating gives CASSKSSGSTASTDTQYF.

Written as DNA, the CDR3 is TGTGCCAGTAGTATGATCACCGCCTCTGGAAACACCATATATTTT. Translation: CASSMITASGNTIYF. The V call is TRBV19, the J call TRBJ1-3; D not certain. The CDR3 extends over 15 amino acids. CDR1 LNHDA and CDR2 SQIVND come from the germline V gene (reference sequence). The germline V and J ends were trimmed by 3 bases and 0 bases, with 9 bases remaining between them.

The chain combines TRBV7-9 with TRBJ2-7, with D possibly TRBD2 on 6 matching bases. Germline V CDR1 and CDR2: SEHNR, FQNEAQ (reference sequence). The CDR3 totals 17 residues. The germline V and J ends were trimmed by 1 base and 2 bases, with 18 bases remaining between them. The CDR3 nucleotides read TGTGCCAGCAGCTTAGTATCAGGTACTAGCTGGACCTACGAGCAGTACTTC. Protein product: CASSLVSGTSWTYEQYF.

The genes are TRBV10-1 and TRBJ2-7; 12 bases are a match to TRBD2. After removal of 0 bases from V and 3 bases from J, the junction contained 9 bases not matched to a gene. The CDR3 sequence is 18 residues long. Per germline, CDR1 WNHNN and CDR2 SYGVQD (reference sequence). The CDR3 coding sequence is TGCGCCAGCAGTGAGTCGCTAGCGGGAGGGCCATTGGACTACGAGCAGTACTTC. It is translated as CASSESLAGGPLDYEQYF.

The V gene is TRBV29-1, the J gene TRBJ1-1; D possibly corresponds to TRBD1 (5 bases). Germline V gene lookup returns CDR1 SQVTM and CDR2 ANQGSEA. The V gene lost 6 bases and the J gene lost 1 base, with 18 bases spanning the gap. This CDR3 has 15 residues. CDR3 loop: CSVPWRSGRNTEAFF. The CDR3 nucleotides are TGCAGCGTCCCCTGGAGATCAGGGCGGAACACTGAAGCTTTCTTT. The entire variable domain, with the rest obtained from reference TRBV29-1 and TRBJ1-1, is as follows: SAVISQKPSRDICQRGTSLTIQCQVDSQVTMMFWYRQQPGQSLTLIATANQGSEATYESGFVIDKFPISRPNLTFSTLTVSNMSPEDSSIYLCSVPWRSGRNTEAFFGQGTRLTVV.

The chain combines TRBV29-1 with TRBJ2-7, with 7 bases fitting TRBD1. This CDR3 is 14 amino acids long. Per the germline V gene, CDR1 is SQVTM and CDR2 is ANQGSEA. The V gene end was trimmed by 2 bases and the J gene end by 7 bases; junction bases not matched to a gene: 11. Here the CDR3 DNA reads TGCAGCGTTGAACATACCGGACAGGCGGAAGAGCAGTACTTC. This translates into CSVEHTGQAEEQYF.

The V gene is TRBV7-3, the J gene TRBJ2-6; TRBD2 matches 11 bases. The germline CDR1 and CDR2 sequences are SGHTA and FQGTGA. After removal of 4 bases from V and 4 bases from J, the junction contained 9 bases not matched to a gene. The CDR3 consists of 18 residues. CDR3: CASSSIAGGPGGANVLTF. The DNA for the CDR3 is TGTGCCAGCAGCTCCATAGCGGGAGGGCCGGGAGGGGCCAACGTCCTGACTTTC.

This clone has a handful of counts. The chain combines TRBV11-2 with TRBJ2-3, with 8 bases lining up with TRBD2. The germline gives CDR1 SGHAT, CDR2 FQNNGV. The CDR3 is 15 residues long. The V segment lost 5 bases and the J segment 5 bases; nucleotides outside the gene matches: 9. The CDR3 DNA is TGTGCCAGCAGCAAGAGAGCGGGAGTAGAAGATACGCAGTATTTT. This codes for CASSKRAGVEDTQYF.

The chain uses TRBV7-9 and TRBJ2-5; D might be TRBD2 (5 bases). Germline CDR1 is SEHNR and CDR2 is FQNEAQ (reference sequence). Trimming cost V 1 base and J 1 base, with 10 bases left between them. The CDR3 contains 15 residues. CDR3 residues: CASSLDPGSQETQYF. The CDR3, as DNA: TGTGCCAGCAGCTTAGATCCGGGAAGCCAAGAGACCCAGTACTTC.

The rearrangement joins TRBV6-1 to TRBJ2-3; 10 bases are a match to TRBD2. Germline CDR1 and CDR2: MNHNS and SASEGT. This CDR3 has 17 amino acids. The J segment lost 4 bases and the V segment lost 4 bases, leaving 11 bases of the junction unmatched. CDR3 bases: TGTGCCAGCAGTGCAAACCCTAGCGGGAGTGTCCCAGATACGCAGTATTTT. Encoded protein: CASSANPSGSVPDTQYF.

The J gene is TRBJ2-7, the V gene TRBV11-2, with D possibly matching TRBD2 (5 bases). Germline values: CDR1 SGHAT, CDR2 FQNNGV. V shed 5 bases and J shed 6 bases, with 20 bases lying between them. The CDR3 runs 15 residues. CDR3 in amino acids: CASSPSLAKGVEQYF. CDR3 sequence (DNA): TGTGCCAGCAGCCCATCGCTAGCTAAGGGAGTCGAGCAGTACTTC.

The rearrangement joins TRBV5-4 to TRBJ2-3, with D possibly matching TRBD1 (5 bases). CDR3 size: 13 residues. Germline loops: CDR1 SGHNT, CDR2 YYREEE (reference sequence). The V gene lost 4 bases and the J gene lost 6 bases, with 12 bases spanning the gap. CDR3 protein: CASSLDNVDTQYF. The CDR3 nucleotides read TGTGCCAGCAGCCTGGACAATGTCGATACGCAGTATTTT.

The V and J genes are TRBV5-1 and TRBJ1-3, with D possibly matching TRBD1 (5 bases). V was shortened by 0 bases and J by 9 bases, with 13 bases between the two germline ends. The CDR3 has 14 amino acids. Germline assignment: CDR1 SGHRS and CDR2 YFSETQ. The CDR3 spells CASSLGGPDGTIYF. In DNA form, the CDR3 reads TGCGCCAGCAGCTTGGGGGGCCCCGACGGCACCATATATTTT.

The rearrangement links TRBV11-2 to TRBJ2-1; the match to TRBD1 covers 7 bases. Unmatched junction bases numbered 9, after V lost 6 bases and J lost 1 base. Germline-derived CDR1 and CDR2 are SGHAT and FQNNGV. The CDR3 extends over 16 amino acids. CDR3 loop: CASSSRQGRSYNEQFF. CDR3 nucleotide sequence: TGTGCCAGCAGTTCGAGACAGGGACGATCCTACAATGAGCAGTTCTTC.

This clone was picked up one time. One end of the junction varies from germline; a read error may be responsible. The chain joins TRBV18 to TRBJ2-1, with 12 bases matching TRBD1. The CDR3 contains 20 residues. Per germline, CDR1 KGHSH and CDR2 LQKENI. Written as DNA, the CDR3 is TGTGCCAGCTCACCACCGGGACAGGGGGCCACGACTTTATCCTACGATGAGCAGTTCTTC. Its protein product is CASSPPGQGATTLSYDEQFF.

The genes are TRBV5-6 and TRBJ2-5; unclear D gene. V gave up 3 bases and J gave up 4 bases, with 10 bases separating them. The CDR3 has 13 residues. In germline, CDR1 is SGHDT, CDR2 YYEEEE. The CDR3, as DNA: TGTGCCAGCAGCTCCCTAGACCGAGAGACCCAGTACTTC. This encodes CASSSLDRETQYF.

This clone was recorded a few times. The chain joins TRBV19 to TRBJ2-6, with D hard to call. The CDR3 is 14 amino acids. V lost 5 bases and J lost 0, with 5 bases in between. Germline assignment: CDR1 LNHDA and CDR2 SQIVND (reference sequence). The CDR3 here is CASSWSSGANVLTF. CDR3 sequence (DNA): TGTGCCAGTAGTTGGAGCTCTGGGGCCAACGTCCTGACTTTC.

CDR3 DNA: TGCGCCAGCAGCCCGGACTCACTAAACAATGAGCAGTTCTTC. Encoded protein: CASSPDSLNNEQFF. This rearrangement joins TRBV5-1 to TRBJ2-1; D may be TRBD2 (5 bases). Germline CDR1 SGHRS, CDR2 YFSETQ. This CDR3 spans 14 amino acids. Deletions cut 4 bases from V and 5 bases from J, with 13 bases between.

J is TRBJ1-2 and V is TRBV5-8; tentative D call: TRBD1 (6 bases). Germline V gene data show CDR1 as SGHTS and CDR2 as YDEGEE. The CDR3 totals 15 residues. The ends were cut back, 1 base at V and 1 base at J, with 11 bases in the middle. CDR3 in amino acids: CASSLSGTNNYGYTF. The DNA of the CDR3 is TGTGCCAGCAGCTTGTCGGGGACAAATAACTATGGCTACACCTTC.